One and the same sample provided the 10 T cell receptor beta chains below, sequenced in a study of T cells after yellow fever vaccination. Via MiXCR, TCRdb re-called the 5' RACE reads, giving one row per CDR3 protein. The sample carries 240,000 or so distinct CDR3 sequences, less than 9% recorded once. The sequencing used CD4+ T cells sorted from PBMCs, collected 15 days after the yellow fever booster vaccination. These receptors were collected from a man aged 25-45 years who received the YFV17D yellow fever vaccine.

V and J are TRBV21-1 and TRBJ2-5. TRBV21-1 constitutes a pseudogene. This CDR3 comprises 13 residues. CDR3 in amino acids: CASSRWDQETQYF. DNA of the CDR3: TGTGCCAGCAGCCGCTGGGATCAAGAGACCCAGTACTTC.

The chain is built from TRBV4-3 and TRBJ1-1, with no clear D. Trimming removed 1 base from V and 0 bases from J, with 15 bases in between. Germline V gives CDR1 LGHNA, CDR2 YSLEER. The CDR3 spans 17 residues. DNA for the CDR3: TGCGCCAGCAGCCAAGGTACGGGCGGTGGGATGAACACTGAAGCTTTCTTT. Translation: CASSQGTGGGMNTEAFF.

This rearrangement joins TRBV12-3 or TRBV12-4 to TRBJ2-3; 7 nucleotides match TRBD1. Trimming removed 5 bases from V and 5 bases from J; junction bases left unmatched: 7. This CDR3 contains 14 residues. For the CDR3, the DNA is TGTGCCAGCAGTCAAGACAGGGTGGTAGATACGCAGTATTTT. This sequence encodes CASSQDRVVDTQYF.

This clonotype appeared many times. The chain joins TRBV5-1 to TRBJ2-7, with D unresolved. The CDR3 length is 12 residues. The V gene lost 5 bases and the J gene lost 4 bases, with 10 bases spanning the gap. Germline lookup yields CDR1 SGHRS and CDR2 YFSETQ. CDR3 nucleotide sequence: TGCGCCAGCAGTTCGCCGACTTACGAGCAGTACTTC. Amino acids: CASSSPTYEQYF.

This clonotype was seen repeatedly, ten times or more. The chain links TRBV28 to TRBJ1-6; 7 nucleotides match TRBD1. Germline V lookup: CDR1 MDHEN, CDR2 SYDVKM. V gave up 3 bases and J gave up 0 bases; unmatched junction bases: 8. This CDR3 comprises 18 residues. The CDR3 spells CASSLGQFLSSYNSPLHF. The CDR3 coding sequence is TGTGCCAGCAGTTTGGGACAGTTTCTGAGCTCCTATAATTCACCCCTCCACTTT.

Regarding this clonotype: A much bigger clone sits one base away, suggesting this may be a read error. This rearrangement joins TRBV14 to TRBJ2-1; the D gene is possibly TRBD1 (5 bases). The CDR3 covers 17 residues. CDR1 SGHDN and CDR2 FVKESK come from the germline V gene. The V gene lost 4 bases and the J gene lost 6 bases, with 22 bases spanning the gap. The CDR3 DNA sequence: TGTGCCAGCAGCCCCTACAGGTCGCCGGACAACCTCAATGAGCAGTTCTTC. It yields the protein CASSPYRSPDNLNEQFF.

This clonotype was detected a few times. The genes are TRBV2 and TRBJ1-2; D may be TRBD1 (6 bases). This CDR3 contains 11 residues. Germline V gene data show CDR1 as SNHLY and CDR2 as FYNNEI. V was pared by 11 bases and J by 4 bases, with 11 bases between. The CDR3, as DNA: TGTGCCTCTGGACAGCTCTATGGCTACACCTTC. Encoded protein: CASGQLYGYTF.

The sample holds a few counts of this clonotype. The V gene is TRBV20-1, the J gene TRBJ2-5; D gene uncertain. CDR3 length equals 14 residues. The germline V gene encodes CDR1 DFQATT and CDR2 SNEGSKA (reference sequence). Between the trimmed V and J ends, which lost 3 bases and 3 bases, there was a span of 14 bases. CDR3 loop: CSARTRRFEETQYF. The CDR3 DNA sequence: TGCAGTGCTAGGACCCGGCGATTTGAAGAGACCCAGTACTTC.

This clonotype was detected ten times or more. The chain couples TRBV5-1 to TRBJ2-5, with D possibly matching TRBD1 (6 bases). From germline, CDR1 is SGHRS and CDR2 YFSETQ. V was pared by 1 base and J by 2 bases, with 9 bases between. This CDR3 contains 14 residues. CDR3 sequence (DNA): TGCGCCAGCAGCTTGACAGGGCCACAAGAGACCCAGTACTTC. It is translated as CASSLTGPQETQYF.

This chain uses TRBV20-1 with TRBJ2-7; D perhaps matches TRBD2 (6 bases). Germline CDR1 DFQATT, CDR2 SNEGSKA (reference sequence). Trimming took 4 bases from V and 0 from J, leaving 13 bases between them. The CDR3 totals 14 residues. The CDR3 region has the DNA TGCAGTGCTATGGGGGGAGGTAGCTCCTACGAGCAGTACTTC. The encoded protein is CSAMGGGSSYEQYF.